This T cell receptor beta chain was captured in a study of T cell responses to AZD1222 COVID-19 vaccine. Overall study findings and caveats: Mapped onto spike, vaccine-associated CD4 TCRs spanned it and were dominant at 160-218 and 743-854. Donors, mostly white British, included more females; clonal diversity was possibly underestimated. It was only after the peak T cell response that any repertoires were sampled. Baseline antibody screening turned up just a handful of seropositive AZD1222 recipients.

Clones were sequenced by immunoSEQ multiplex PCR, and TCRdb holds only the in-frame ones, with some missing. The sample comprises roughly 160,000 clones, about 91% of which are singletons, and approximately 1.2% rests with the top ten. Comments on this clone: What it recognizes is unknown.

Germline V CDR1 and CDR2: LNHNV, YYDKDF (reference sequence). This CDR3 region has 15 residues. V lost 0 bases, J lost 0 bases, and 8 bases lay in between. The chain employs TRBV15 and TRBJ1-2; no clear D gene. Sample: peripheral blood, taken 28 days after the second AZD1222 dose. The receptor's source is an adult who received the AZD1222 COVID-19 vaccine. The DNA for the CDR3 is TGTGCCACCAGCAGAGATCCGCGGGCTAACTATGGCTACACCTTC. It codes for CATSRDPRANYGYTF.